Listed below are T cell receptor beta chains from one sample, sequenced in a study of blood T cell repertoires in COVID-19. Clones were sequenced by immunoSEQ multiplex PCR, and TCRdb holds only the in-frame ones, with some missing. The sample has roughly 200,000 clones, approximately 85% seen once; the top ten hold 6.2%. The sample taken for sequencing was PBMCs or T cells enriched from blood (not recorded which). The receptors stem from a man aged 40-49 years who had recovered from COVID-19. Each CDR3 is given with its conserved first and last residue. The order of the fields is D gene, J gene, clone size, V gene, CDR3 length, CDR3 protein, CDR3 DNA. The D gene is left open where the match is weak. A row's size may be missing; if present it is once, few, many or a size class.

D gene: -
J gene: TRBJ2-7
clone size: -
V gene: TRBV6-5
CDR3 length: 15
CDR3 protein: CASRLSTGNSYEQYF
CDR3 DNA: TGTGCCAGCAGATTAAGTACAGGGAACTCCTACGAGCAGTACTTC

D gene: -
J gene: TRBJ2-2
clone size: -
V gene: TRBV10-3
CDR3 length: 12
CDR3 protein: CASQGNTGELFF
CDR3 DNA: TGTGCCAGTCAGGGGAACACCGGGGAGCTGTTTTTT

D gene: TRBD2
J gene: TRBJ2-1
clone size: -
V gene: TRBV10-1
CDR3 length: 17
CDR3 protein: CADGSPRSGSSIDEQFF
CDR3 DNA: TGCGCCGACGGATCGCCTCGTAGCGGGAGTAGTATCGATGAGCAGTTCTTC

D gene: TRBD2
J gene: TRBJ2-7
clone size: few
V gene: TRBV25-1
CDR3 length: 17
CDR3 protein: CASSTTWTSGRIYEQYF
CDR3 DNA: TGTGCCAGCAGTACAACCTGGACTAGCGGGAGGATCTACGAGCAGTACTTC

D gene: -
J gene: TRBJ1-1
clone size: -
V gene: TRBV12-3/TRBV12-4
CDR3 length: 11
CDR3 protein: CASSSITEAFF
CDR3 DNA: TGTGCCAGCAGTTCCATCACTGAAGCTTTCTTT

D gene: TRBD1
J gene: TRBJ1-3
clone size: few
V gene: TRBV28
CDR3 length: 12
CDR3 protein: CASIQGANTIYF
CDR3 DNA: TGTGCCAGCATCCAGGGGGCCAACACCATATATTTT

D gene: -
J gene: TRBJ2-1
clone size: once
V gene: TRBV5-6
CDR3 length: 15
CDR3 protein: CASSFGLPSVDEQFF
CDR3 DNA: TGTGCCAGCAGCTTTGGTCTACCAAGTGTCGATGAGCAGTTCTTC

D gene: -
J gene: TRBJ1-4
clone size: -
V gene: TRBV28
CDR3 length: 15
CDR3 protein: CASSLEGMTNEKLFF
CDR3 DNA: TGTGCCAGCAGTTTGGAGGGGATGACTAATGAAAAACTGTTTTTT

D gene: TRBD2
J gene: TRBJ2-3
clone size: -
V gene: TRBV7-3
CDR3 length: 14
CDR3 protein: CASSLSGRTDTQYF
CDR3 DNA: TGTGCCAGCAGCCTTAGCGGGAGGACAGATACGCAGTATTTT

D gene: TRBD1
J gene: TRBJ1-1
clone size: -
V gene: TRBV5-4
CDR3 length: 13
CDR3 protein: CASGRDSPPEAFF
CDR3 DNA: TGTGCCAGCGGACGGGACAGTCCCCCTGAAGCTTTCTTT

D gene: TRBD1
J gene: TRBJ2-2
clone size: -
V gene: TRBV6-4
CDR3 length: 14
CDR3 protein: CASKGDRDTGELFF
CDR3 DNA: TGTGCCAGCAAGGGGGACAGGGACACCGGGGAGCTGTTTTTT

D gene: -
J gene: TRBJ1-2
clone size: -
V gene: TRBV28
CDR3 length: 14
CDR3 protein: CASSFEQVVYGYTF
CDR3 DNA: TGTGCCAGCAGTTTCGAGCAGGTCGTCTATGGCTACACCTTC

D gene: -
J gene: TRBJ1-1
clone size: -
V gene: TRBV28
CDR3 length: 12
CDR3 protein: CASSNPQGSAFF
CDR3 DNA: TGTGCCAGCAGTAACCCCCAGGGATCAGCTTTCTTT

D gene: -
J gene: TRBJ2-7
clone size: -
V gene: TRBV10-3
CDR3 length: 11
CDR3 protein: CAISLEGEQYF
CDR3 DNA: TGTGCCATCAGTTTGGAGGGAGAGCAGTACTTC

D gene: -
J gene: TRBJ2-2
clone size: -
V gene: TRBV5-1
CDR3 length: 18
CDR3 protein: CASSGGQAGRMNTGELFF
CDR3 DNA: TGCGCCAGCTCTGGGGGCCAAGCGGGACGCATGAACACCGGGGAGCTGTTTTTT